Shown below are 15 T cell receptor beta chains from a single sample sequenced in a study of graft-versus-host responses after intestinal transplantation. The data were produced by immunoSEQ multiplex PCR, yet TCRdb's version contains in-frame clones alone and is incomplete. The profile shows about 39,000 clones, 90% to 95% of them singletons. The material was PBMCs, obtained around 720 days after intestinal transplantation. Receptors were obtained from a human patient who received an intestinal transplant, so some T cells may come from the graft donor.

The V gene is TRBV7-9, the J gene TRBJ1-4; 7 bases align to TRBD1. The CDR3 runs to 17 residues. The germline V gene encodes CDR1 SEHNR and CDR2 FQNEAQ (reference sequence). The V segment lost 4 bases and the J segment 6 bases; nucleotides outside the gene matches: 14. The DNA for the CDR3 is TGTGCCAGCAGCTCCCCCCACCGGGACAGCTACGATGAAAAACTGTTTTTT. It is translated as CASSSPHRDSYDEKLFF.

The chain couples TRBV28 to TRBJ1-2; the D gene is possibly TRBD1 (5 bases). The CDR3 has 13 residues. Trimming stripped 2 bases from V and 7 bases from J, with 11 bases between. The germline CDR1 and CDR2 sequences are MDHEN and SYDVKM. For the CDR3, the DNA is TGTGCCAGCAGTTTACAACAGGCCAGTGGCTACACCTTC. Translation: CASSLQQASGYTF.

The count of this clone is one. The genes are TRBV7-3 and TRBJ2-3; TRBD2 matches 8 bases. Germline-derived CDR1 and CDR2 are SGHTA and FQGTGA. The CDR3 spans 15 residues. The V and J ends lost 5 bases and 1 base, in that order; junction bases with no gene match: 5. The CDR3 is CASSALAGRTDTQYF. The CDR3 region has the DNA TGTGCCAGCAGCGCCCTAGCGGGCCGCACAGATACGCAGTATTTT.

CDR3 coding DNA: TGTGCCAGTAGTCTAATCTGGGGGCCCGGGAGAAAGGGGAATGAGCAGTTCTTC. Translating gives CASSLIWGPGRKGNEQFF. The chain is built from TRBV19 and TRBJ2-1; TRBD1 or TRBD2 may be the D gene (6 bases each). Germline values: CDR1 LNHDA, CDR2 SQIVND (reference sequence). There are 18 residues in the CDR3. Trimming took off 5 bases at V and 7 bases at J, with 27 bases between the two ends.

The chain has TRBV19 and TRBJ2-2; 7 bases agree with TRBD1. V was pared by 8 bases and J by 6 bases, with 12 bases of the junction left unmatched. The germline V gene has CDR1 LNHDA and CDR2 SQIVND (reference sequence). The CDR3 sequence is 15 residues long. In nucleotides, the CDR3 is TGTGCCAGTGGGGATGACAGGGCCGTCGCCGGGGAGCTGTTTTTT. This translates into CASGDDRAVAGELFF.

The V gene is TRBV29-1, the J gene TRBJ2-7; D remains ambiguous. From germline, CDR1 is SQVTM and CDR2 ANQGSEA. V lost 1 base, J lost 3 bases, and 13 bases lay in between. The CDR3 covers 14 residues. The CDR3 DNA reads TGCAGCGTTGAAGTAGGGAATTCTGGCTACGAGCAGTACTTC. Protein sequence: CSVEVGNSGYEQYF.

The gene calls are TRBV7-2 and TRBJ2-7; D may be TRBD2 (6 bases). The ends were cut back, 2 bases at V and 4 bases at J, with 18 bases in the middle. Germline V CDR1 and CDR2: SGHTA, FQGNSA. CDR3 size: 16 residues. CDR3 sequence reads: CASSLPRWGDGYEQYF. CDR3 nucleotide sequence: TGTGCCAGCAGCTTACCCCGGTGGGGGGATGGGTACGAGCAGTACTTC.

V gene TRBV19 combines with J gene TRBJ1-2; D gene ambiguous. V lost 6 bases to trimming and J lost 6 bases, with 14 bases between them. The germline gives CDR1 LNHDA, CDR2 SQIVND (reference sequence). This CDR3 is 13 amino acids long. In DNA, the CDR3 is TGTGCCAGTAGCACCTCAATCAGAGATGGCTACACCTTC. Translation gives CASSTSIRDGYTF.

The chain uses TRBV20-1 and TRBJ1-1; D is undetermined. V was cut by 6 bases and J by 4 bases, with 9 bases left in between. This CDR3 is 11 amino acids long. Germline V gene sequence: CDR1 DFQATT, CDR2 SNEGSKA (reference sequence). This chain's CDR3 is CSATWFTEAFF. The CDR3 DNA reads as TGCAGTGCCACATGGTTCACTGAAGCTTTCTTT.

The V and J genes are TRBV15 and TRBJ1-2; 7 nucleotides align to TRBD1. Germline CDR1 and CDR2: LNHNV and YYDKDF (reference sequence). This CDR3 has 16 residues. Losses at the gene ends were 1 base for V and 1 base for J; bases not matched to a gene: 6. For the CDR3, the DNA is TGTGCCACCAGCAGAGTTGGACAGGCAATTAACTATGGCTACACCTTC. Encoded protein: CATSRVGQAINYGYTF.

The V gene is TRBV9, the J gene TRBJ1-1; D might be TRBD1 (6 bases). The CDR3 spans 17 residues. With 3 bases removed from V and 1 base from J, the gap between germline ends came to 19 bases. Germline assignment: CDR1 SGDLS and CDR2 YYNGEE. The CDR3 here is CASSATSGTSSNTEAFF. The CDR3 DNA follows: TGTGCCAGCAGCGCGACCTCCGGGACATCTTCGAACACTGAAGCTTTCTTT.

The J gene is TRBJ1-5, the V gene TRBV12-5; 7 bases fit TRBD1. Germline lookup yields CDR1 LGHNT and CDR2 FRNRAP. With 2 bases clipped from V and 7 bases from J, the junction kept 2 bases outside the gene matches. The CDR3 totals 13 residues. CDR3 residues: CASGLTGVQPQHF. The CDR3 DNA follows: TGTGCTAGTGGTTTGACAGGGGTGCAGCCCCAGCATTTT.

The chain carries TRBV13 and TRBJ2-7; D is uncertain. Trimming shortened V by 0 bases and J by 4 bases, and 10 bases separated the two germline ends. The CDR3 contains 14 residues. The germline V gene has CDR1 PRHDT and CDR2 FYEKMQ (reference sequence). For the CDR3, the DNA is TGTGCCAGCAGCTTAGGTAGCCGCCGATACGAGCAGTACTTC. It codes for CASSLGSRRYEQYF. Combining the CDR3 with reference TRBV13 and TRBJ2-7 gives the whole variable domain AAGVIQSPRHLIKEKRETATLKCYPIPRHDTVYWYQQGPGQDPQFLISFYEKMQSDKGSIPDRFSAQQFSDYHSELNMSSLELGDSALYFCASSLGSRRYEQYFGPGTRLTVT.

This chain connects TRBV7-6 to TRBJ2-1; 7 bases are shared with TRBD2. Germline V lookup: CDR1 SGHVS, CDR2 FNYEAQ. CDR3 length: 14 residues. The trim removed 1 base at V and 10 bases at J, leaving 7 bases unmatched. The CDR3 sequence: CASSLVPAGSEQFF. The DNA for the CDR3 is TGTGCCAGCAGCTTAGTCCCAGCGGGGAGCGAGCAGTTCTTC. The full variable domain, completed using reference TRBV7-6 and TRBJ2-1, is GAGVSQSPRYKVTKRGQDVALRCDPISGHVSLYWYRQALGQGPEFLTYFNYEAQQDKSGLPNDRFSAERPEGSISTLTIQRTEQRDSAMYRCASSLVPAGSEQFFGPGTRLTVL.

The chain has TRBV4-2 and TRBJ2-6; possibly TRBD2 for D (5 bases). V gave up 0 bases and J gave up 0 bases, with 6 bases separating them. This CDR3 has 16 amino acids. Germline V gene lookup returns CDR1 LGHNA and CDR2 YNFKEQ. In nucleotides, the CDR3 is TGTGCCAGCAGCCAAGAGGGGAGCTCTGGGGCCAACGTCCTGACTTTC. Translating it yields CASSQEGSSGANVLTF.